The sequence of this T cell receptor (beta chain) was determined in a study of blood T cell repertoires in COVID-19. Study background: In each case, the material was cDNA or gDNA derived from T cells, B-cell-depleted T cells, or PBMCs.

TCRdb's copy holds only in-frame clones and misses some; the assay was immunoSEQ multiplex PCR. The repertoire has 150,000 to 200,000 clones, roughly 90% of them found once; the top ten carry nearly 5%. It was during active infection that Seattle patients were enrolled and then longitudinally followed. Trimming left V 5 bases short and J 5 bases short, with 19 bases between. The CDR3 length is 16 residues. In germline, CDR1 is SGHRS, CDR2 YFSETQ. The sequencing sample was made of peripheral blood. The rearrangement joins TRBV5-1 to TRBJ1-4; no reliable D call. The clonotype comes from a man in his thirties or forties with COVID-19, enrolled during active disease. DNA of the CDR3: TGCGCCAGCAGTCGAACGACGGTGACTTCCAATGAAAAACTGTTTTTT. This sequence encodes CASSRTTVTSNEKLFF.